One T cell receptor (beta chain) is described in this entry. Germline loops: CDR1 SGHRS, CDR2 YFSETQ. This CDR3 contains 15 residues. J was trimmed by 5 bases and V by 6 bases; bases with no gene match: 8. The sample is drawn from a study of blood T cell repertoires in COVID-19. Study at large: Acute and convalescent COVID-19 specimens originated in the United States, Italy and Spain. PBMCs, B-cell-depleted T cells, or T cells were the source of the cDNA or gDNA that made up the material.

In the authors' methods: Amplifying reference gene primers gave estimates of nucleated cell counts. Sequencing used immunoSEQ multiplex PCR; TCRdb keeps in-frame clones, though not all of them. V, J and clone size are taken as reported in that table, and D and trimming were inferred from the DNA itself. Among roughly 160,000 clones listed, around 67% were seen once. The sequenced material came from peripheral blood. The gene calls are TRBV5-1 and TRBJ1-5; TRBD1 aligns across 10 bases. This TCR was sampled from a woman older than 75 with acute or convalescent COVID-19. CDR3 DNA sequence: TGCGCCAGCAAGCTAAGGACAGGGGGAGATCAGCCCCAGCATTTT. Translation gives CASKLRTGGDQPQHF.